The rows below give T cell receptor beta chains drawn from one sample of a study of blood T cell repertoires in COVID-19. Clones were sequenced by immunoSEQ multiplex PCR, and TCRdb holds only the in-frame ones, with some missing. The repertoire consists of about 420,000 clones, with about 87% occurring once and the leading ten covering about 0.91%. Sequencing was done on a sample of peripheral blood. The receptors were sampled from a man between 18 and 29 years old with COVID-19, enrolled during active disease. Each CDR3 is given with its conserved first and last residue. D genes are given only for firm matches.

d_gene: TRBD1
v_gene: TRBV25-1
CDR3aa: CASSENRQGGNPTDTQYF

d_gene: -
v_gene: TRBV5-1
CDR3aa: CASSSGVAKNIQYF

d_gene: -
v_gene: TRBV7-9
CDR3aa: CASSKTANYGGYTF

d_gene: TRBD2
v_gene: TRBV23-1
CDR3aa: CAVGTSGLETKNIQYF

d_gene: -
v_gene: TRBV13
CDR3aa: CASGPLQGTGGYTF

d_gene: -
v_gene: TRBV9
CDR3aa: CASSVGGANEKLFF

d_gene: TRBD1
v_gene: TRBV29-1
CDR3aa: CSVRGSGTDTQYF

d_gene: -
v_gene: TRBV29-1
CDR3aa: CSVFYLQPRTTEAFF

d_gene: -
v_gene: TRBV6-5
CDR3aa: CASVLRGAGELFF

d_gene: -
v_gene: TRBV19
CDR3aa: CASSITGSTEAFF

d_gene: TRBD2
v_gene: TRBV4-1
CDR3aa: CASSQDPLAGGHEQYF

d_gene: TRBD1
v_gene: TRBV6-5
CDR3aa: CASSSGTGVREQYF

d_gene: -
v_gene: TRBV19
CDR3aa: CASNRQYNEQFF

d_gene: -
v_gene: TRBV12-5
CDR3aa: CASGPLQGYGYTF

d_gene: TRBD1
v_gene: TRBV28
CDR3aa: CASQRDRGLNEQFF

d_gene: TRBD1
v_gene: TRBV27
CDR3aa: CASSDQGAPGNTIYF

d_gene: TRBD1
v_gene: TRBV5-1
CDR3aa: CASRVDRVETQYF

d_gene: -
v_gene: TRBV7-8
CDR3aa: CASPPGRDNYGYTF

d_gene: TRBD2
v_gene: TRBV6-5
CDR3aa: CASMGLAGVYNEQFF

d_gene: TRBD2
v_gene: TRBV9
CDR3aa: CASTRAGGPPYSYNEQFF

d_gene: TRBD1
v_gene: TRBV6-5
CDR3aa: CASSTYDRAQETQYF

d_gene: -
v_gene: TRBV29-1
CDR3aa: CSASRRGGYTF

d_gene: -
v_gene: TRBV5-6
CDR3aa: CASSLSNSPLHF

d_gene: TRBD1
v_gene: TRBV11-2
CDR3aa: CASSRLTFRDRDNEQYF

d_gene: -
v_gene: TRBV7-2
CDR3aa: CASSHGLYNEQFF

d_gene: -
v_gene: TRBV15
CDR3aa: CATSRGTQATNEKLFF

d_gene: TRBD1
v_gene: TRBV11-3
CDR3aa: CASSSGQGTDTQYF

d_gene: -
v_gene: TRBV7-9
CDR3aa: CASSNTRRQETQYF

d_gene: -
v_gene: TRBV14
CDR3aa: CASSHRVGAGELFF

d_gene: TRBD2
v_gene: TRBV7-9
CDR3aa: CASSLGGTRLNEQFF

d_gene: -
v_gene: TRBV15
CDR3aa: CATSRDGQGREKLFF

d_gene: TRBD1
v_gene: TRBV19
CDR3aa: CASSNPSVPGQYGNTIYF

d_gene: -
v_gene: TRBV18
CDR3aa: CASSSGYGYTF

d_gene: -
v_gene: TRBV2
CDR3aa: CASSAQINYGYTF

d_gene: TRBD1
v_gene: TRBV25-1
CDR3aa: CASSQRQGVAEAFF

d_gene: TRBD2
v_gene: TRBV6-5
CDR3aa: CASRETSRENNEQFF

d_gene: TRBD2
v_gene: TRBV19
CDR3aa: CASSPNGRIAGAYEQYF

d_gene: TRBD1
v_gene: TRBV2
CDR3aa: CASSRTGPEIRF

d_gene: TRBD1
v_gene: TRBV27
CDR3aa: CASSKTGGGGDIQYF

d_gene: -
v_gene: TRBV11-1
CDR3aa: CASSFGNEQFF

d_gene: TRBD2
v_gene: TRBV3-1/TRBV3-2
CDR3aa: CASSPQGSGRYTDTQYF

d_gene: -
v_gene: TRBV10-2
CDR3aa: CASSSGNYGYTF

d_gene: TRBD1
v_gene: TRBV5-1
CDR3aa: CASSSGQATGELFF

d_gene: -
v_gene: TRBV5-1
CDR3aa: CASSPGGRREQFF

d_gene: -
v_gene: TRBV15
CDR3aa: CATSRDRKDTEAFF

d_gene: -
v_gene: TRBV11-3
CDR3aa: CASSLGGRNTGELFF

d_gene: TRBD1
v_gene: TRBV24-1
CDR3aa: CATSDGQAGVDGYTF

d_gene: -
v_gene: TRBV10-1
CDR3aa: CASSEEIESYEQYF

d_gene: -
v_gene: TRBV6-5
CDR3aa: CASSSTAGGANYGYTF